Presented here are 11 T cell receptor beta chains from one specimen sequenced in a study of shared clonotypes between healthy human individuals. TCRdb's copy holds only in-frame clones and misses some; the assay was immunoSEQ multiplex PCR. The sample consists of under 700,000 clones, approximately 96% of them appearing once. Terminally differentiated effector memory CD45RA+ cells were left out of the naive CD8 fraction, which was CD45RO-negative and positively selected for CCR7. Sequenced input: naive CD8+ T cells sorted from blood. The receptors stem from a woman aged 25 to 39 in good health.

This chain links TRBV28 with TRBJ2-7; possibly TRBD2 for D (6 bases). The germline gives CDR1 MDHEN, CDR2 SYDVKM. The germline V and J ends were trimmed by 3 bases and 6 bases, with 12 bases remaining between them. The CDR3 is 13 residues long. In nucleotides, the CDR3 is TGTGCCAGCAGTTTGCGGGGAACGGGCGAGCAGTACTTC. Amino acid sequence: CASSLRGTGEQYF.

This rearrangement joins TRBV28 to TRBJ1-1; D call uncertain. The CDR3 is 14 residues long. V was shortened by 2 bases and J by 1 base, with 8 bases between the two germline ends. CDR1 is MDHEN and CDR2 is SYDVKM in the germline V gene. This CDR3 reads CASSLGTANTEAFF. For the CDR3, the DNA is TGTGCCAGCAGTTTAGGCACCGCGAACACTGAAGCTTTCTTT. The complete variable domain, with remaining parts taken from reference TRBV28 and TRBJ1-1, reads DVKVTQSSRYLVKRTGEKVFLECVQDMDHENMFWYRQDPGLGLRLIYFSYDVKMKEKGDIPEGYSVSREKKERFSLILESASTNQTSMYLCASSLGTANTEAFFGQGTRLTVV.

This sequence joins TRBV27 and TRBJ2-2; no firm D call. Germline CDR1 and CDR2: MNHEY and SMNVEV (reference sequence). V was pared by 6 bases and J by 0 bases, with 11 bases between. The CDR3 consists of 15 residues. CDR3 DNA: TGTGCCAGCAGGCTAGTACAAGCGAACACCGGGGAGCTGTTTTTT. Its protein is CASRLVQANTGELFF.

J is TRBJ2-7 and V is TRBV23-1, with a weak D call TRBD1 (7 bases). TRBV23-1 is noted as an ORF with a role that remains uncertain. Trimming stripped 1 base from V and 4 bases from J, with 14 bases between. There are 15 residues in the CDR3. The CDR3 sequence is CASSQCVTGTYEQYF. CDR3 nucleotide sequence: TGCGCCAGCAGTCAATGTGTGACAGGGACTTACGAGCAGTACTTC.

The rearrangement links TRBV28 to TRBJ1-1, with D tentatively TRBD1 (5 bases). This CDR3 is built from 13 residues. The germline CDR1 and CDR2 sequences are MDHEN and SYDVKM. Trimming removed 7 bases at V and 4 bases at J, with 13 bases between. CDR3 DNA: TGTGCCAGCAACCCGGACGGGACCACTGAAGCTTTCTTT. It encodes CASNPDGTTEAFF. The full variable domain, completed using reference TRBV28 and TRBJ1-1, is DVKVTQSSRYLVKRTGEKVFLECVQDMDHENMFWYRQDPGLGLRLIYFSYDVKMKEKGDIPEGYSVSREKKERFSLILESASTNQTSMYLCASNPDGTTEAFFGQGTRLTVV.

The chain combines TRBV10-2 with TRBJ1-1, with unresolved D. This CDR3 is built from 15 residues. The V gene's germline CDR1 is WSHSY and CDR2 SAAADI. Trimming took 8 bases from V and 0 from J, leaving 16 bases between them. The CDR3 DNA sequence: TGCGCCAGCGAGGTGTCGGCAGGCGTGAACACTGAAGCTTTCTTT. Protein sequence: CASEVSAGVNTEAFF.

CDR3 sequence (DNA): TGTGCCAGCAGGGGGAACAGACTAGCGGGAGTGGGTGAGCAGTTCTTC. Its translation is CASRGNRLAGVGEQFF. The chain joins TRBV7-9 to TRBJ2-1, with 12 bases matching TRBD2. The CDR3 has 16 amino acids. With V trimmed by 6 bases and J by 9 bases, 12 bases remained unmatched. Germline assignment: CDR1 SEHNR and CDR2 FQNEAQ (reference sequence).

The genes are TRBV19 and TRBJ1-1; D remains ambiguous. V lost 3 bases and J 1 base, leaving 9 bases between the germline ends. Germline-derived CDR1 and CDR2 are LNHDA and SQIVND (reference sequence). The CDR3 contains 14 residues. CDR3 DNA: TGTGCCAGTAGTATCTCTTTAGCGAACACTGAAGCTTTCTTT. It encodes CASSISLANTEAFF.

This clone was recorded once. The rearrangement links TRBV6-6 to TRBJ2-1; D call uncertain. V gave up 0 bases and J gave up 12 bases, with 12 bases separating them. Germline CDR1 MNHNY, CDR2 SVGAGI (reference sequence). The CDR3 has 13 residues. CDR3 loop: CASSYSGTTPQFF. CDR3 nucleotide sequence: TGTGCCAGCAGTTACTCGGGCACAACCCCGCAGTTCTTC.

The chain has TRBV11-2 and TRBJ2-3; TRBD2 is a possible D gene (5 bases). V gave up 1 base and J gave up 3 bases, with 8 bases separating them. Germline V gives CDR1 SGHAT, CDR2 FQNNGV. The CDR3 has 14 amino acids. The CDR3: CASSLVGVTDTQYF. The CDR3, as DNA: TGTGCCAGCAGCTTAGTGGGAGTAACAGATACGCAGTATTTT.

V usage is TRBV7-8 and J usage is TRBJ1-2, with D possibly matching TRBD1 (5 bases). CDR1 is SGHVS and CDR2 is FQNEAQ in the germline V gene. The CDR3 loop spans 17 amino acids. Trimming removed 5 bases from V and 7 bases from J, with 26 bases in between. CDR3 bases: TGTGCCAGCAGCCCACAGGTGGGGCGCAGTCCTGAAGTTGGCTACACCTTC. Its protein is CASSPQVGRSPEVGYTF.